This T cell receptor (beta chain) is drawn from a study of T-cell reconstitution after alpha-beta-depleted transplantation in children. Study-wide results and caveats: Two months or so post-transplant, alpha-beta T cells reportedly derived from several hundred expanded graft clones. At one year after transplant, newly produced T cells mostly accounted for T-cell counts and diversity.

Unique molecular identifiers were used to barcode this TCRbeta library. A single record per CDR3 protein comes from TCRdb applying MiXCR to the PCR reads. This sample has over 450,000 distinct CDR3 sequences, with 10% to 13% found just once. On this clonotype: No antigen is known for it. A much larger clonotype is one base distant, so this may be a read error.

V was shortened by 2 bases and J by 3 bases, with 11 bases between the two germline ends. From germline, CDR1 is SGHTA and CDR2 FQGNSA. The length of the CDR3 is 15 residues. The V and J genes are TRBV7-2 and TRBJ2-1; D is unclear. Sequencing was performed on PBMCs, taken before TCRalphabeta/CD19-depleted stem cell transplant. The TCR was taken from a child aged 2 to 10 with inherited bone marrow failure, due to receive a stem cell transplant. CDR3 DNA sequence: TGTGCCAGCAGCTTATCCCAAGGCTACTACAATGAGCAGTTCTTC. Protein product: CASSLSQGYYNEQFF. Full variable domain (outside the CDR3, taken from reference TRBV7-2 and TRBJ2-1): GAGVSQSPSNKVTEKGKDVELRCDPISGHTALYWYRQSLGQGLEFLIYFQGNSAPDKSGLPSDRFSAERTGGSVSTLTIQRTQQEDSAVYLCASSLSQGYYNEQFFGPGTRLTVL.